The present entry profiles one T cell receptor (beta chain) with its context. The antigen remains undetermined. These data are taken from a study of cytomegalovirus exposure and HLA in healthy donors. Study-wide context: Among over 300 genotyped donors, approximately 80% fell in the Caucasian-associated ancestry cluster.

The primer mix had 60 Vbeta and 13 Jbeta primers. Produced via immunoSEQ multiplex PCR; TCRdb's table is partial and in-frame only. The sample yields roughly 140,000 clones, roughly three quarters seen once. CDR1 is MNHEY and CDR2 is SMNVEV in the germline V gene (reference sequence). V was clipped by 2 bases and J by 7 bases, with 18 bases between them. This CDR3 is built from 15 residues. Study-wide points: Most subjects had HLA-A and HLA-B alleles reportedly predicted accurately by TCR beta sequences.

The sequence derives from a man aged 18 to 29 in good health and CMV-seronegative. The gene calls are TRBV27 and TRBJ2-7; a weak D match, TRBD2 (5 bases). Sequenced sample: PBMCs. CDR3 nucleotide sequence: TGTGCCAGCAGTTTAGAGGGCAGTCAAACGAGGGAGCAGTACTTC. This sequence encodes CASSLEGSQTREQYF.